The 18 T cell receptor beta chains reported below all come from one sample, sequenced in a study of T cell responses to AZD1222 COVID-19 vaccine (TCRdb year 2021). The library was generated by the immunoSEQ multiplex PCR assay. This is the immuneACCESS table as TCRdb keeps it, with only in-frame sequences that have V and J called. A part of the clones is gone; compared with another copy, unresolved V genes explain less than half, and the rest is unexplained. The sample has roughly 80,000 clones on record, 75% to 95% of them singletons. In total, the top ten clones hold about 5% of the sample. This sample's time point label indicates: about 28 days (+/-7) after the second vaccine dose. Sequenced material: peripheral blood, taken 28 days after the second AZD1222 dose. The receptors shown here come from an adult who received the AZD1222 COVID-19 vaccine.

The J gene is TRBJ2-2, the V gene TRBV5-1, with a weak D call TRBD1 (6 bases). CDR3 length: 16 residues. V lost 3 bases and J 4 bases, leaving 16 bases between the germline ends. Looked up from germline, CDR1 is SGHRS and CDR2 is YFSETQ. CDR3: CASSSSQGAGTGELFF. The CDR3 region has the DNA TGCGCCAGCAGCTCCTCACAGGGAGCTGGCACCGGGGAGCTGTTTTTT. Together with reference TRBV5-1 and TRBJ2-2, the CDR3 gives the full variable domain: KAGVTQTPRYLIKTRGQQVTLSCSPISGHRSVSWYQQTPGQGLQFLFEYFSETQRNKGNFPGRFSGRQFSNSRSEMNVSTLELGDSALYLCASSSSQGAGTGELFFGEGSRLTVL.

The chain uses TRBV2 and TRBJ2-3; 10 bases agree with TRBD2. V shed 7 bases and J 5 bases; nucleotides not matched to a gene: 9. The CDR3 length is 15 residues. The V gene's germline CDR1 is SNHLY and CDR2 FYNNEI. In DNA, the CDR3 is TGTGCCAGCAAGCGGTTAGCGGGGGGATTAGATACGCAGTATTTT. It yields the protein CASKRLAGGLDTQYF.

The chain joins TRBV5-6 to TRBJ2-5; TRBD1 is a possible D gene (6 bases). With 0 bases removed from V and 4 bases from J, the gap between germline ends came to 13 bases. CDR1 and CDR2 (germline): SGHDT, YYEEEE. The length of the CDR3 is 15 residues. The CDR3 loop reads CASSLDRAVGETQYF. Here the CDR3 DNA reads TGTGCCAGCAGCTTGGACAGGGCCGTAGGAGAGACCCAGTACTTC.

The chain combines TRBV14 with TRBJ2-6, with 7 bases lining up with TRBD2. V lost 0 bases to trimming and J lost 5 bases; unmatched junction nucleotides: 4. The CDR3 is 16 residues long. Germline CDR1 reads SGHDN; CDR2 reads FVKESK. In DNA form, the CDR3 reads TGTGCCAGCAGCCAAGATCGGGGGGTTAGGGCCAACGTCCTGACTTTC. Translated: CASSQDRGVRANVLTF.

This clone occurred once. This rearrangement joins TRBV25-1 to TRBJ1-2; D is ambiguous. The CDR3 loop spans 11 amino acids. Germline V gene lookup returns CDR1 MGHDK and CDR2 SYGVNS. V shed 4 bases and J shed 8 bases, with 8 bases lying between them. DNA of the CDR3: TGTGCCAGCAGTGGAAGAGACGGCTACACCTTC. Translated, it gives CASSGRDGYTF.

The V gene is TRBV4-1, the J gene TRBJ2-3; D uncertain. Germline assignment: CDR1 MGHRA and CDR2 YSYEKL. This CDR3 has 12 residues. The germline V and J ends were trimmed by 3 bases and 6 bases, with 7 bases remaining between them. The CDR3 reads CASSHPRDTQYF. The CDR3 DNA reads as TGCGCCAGCAGCCATCCCAGGGATACGCAGTATTTT.

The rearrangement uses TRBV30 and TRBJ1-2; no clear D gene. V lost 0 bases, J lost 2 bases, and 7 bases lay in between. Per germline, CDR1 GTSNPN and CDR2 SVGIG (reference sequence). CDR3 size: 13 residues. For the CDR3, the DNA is TGTGCCTGGAGTGTCCGCGGGAACTATGGCTACACCTTC. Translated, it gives CAWSVRGNYGYTF.

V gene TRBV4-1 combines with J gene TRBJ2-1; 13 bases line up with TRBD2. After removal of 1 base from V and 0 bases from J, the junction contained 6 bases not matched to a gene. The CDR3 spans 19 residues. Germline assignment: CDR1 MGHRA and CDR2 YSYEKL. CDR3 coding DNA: TGCGCCAGCAGCCAAGTGTGGACTAGCGGGGGAGCCTCCTACAATGAGCAGTTCTTC. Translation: CASSQVWTSGGASYNEQFF.

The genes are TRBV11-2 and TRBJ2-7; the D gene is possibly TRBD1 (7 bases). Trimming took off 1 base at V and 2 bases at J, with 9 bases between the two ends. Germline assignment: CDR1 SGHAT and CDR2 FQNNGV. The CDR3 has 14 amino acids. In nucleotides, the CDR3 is TGTGCCAGCAGCTTAGGCGGGACAGCCTACGAGCAGTACTTC. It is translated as CASSLGGTAYEQYF.

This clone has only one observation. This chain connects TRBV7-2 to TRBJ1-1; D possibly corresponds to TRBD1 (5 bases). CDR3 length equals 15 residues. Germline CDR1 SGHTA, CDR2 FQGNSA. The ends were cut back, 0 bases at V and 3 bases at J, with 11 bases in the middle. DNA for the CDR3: TGTGCCAGCAGCTTAGCATCCCAGGGATACACTGAAGCTTTCTTT. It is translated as CASSLASQGYTEAFF. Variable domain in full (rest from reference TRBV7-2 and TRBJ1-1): GAGVSQSPSNKVTEKGKDVELRCDPISGHTALYWYRQSLGQGLEFLIYFQGNSAPDKSGLPSDRFSAERTGGSVSTLTIQRTQQEDSAVYLCASSLASQGYTEAFFGQGTRLTVV.

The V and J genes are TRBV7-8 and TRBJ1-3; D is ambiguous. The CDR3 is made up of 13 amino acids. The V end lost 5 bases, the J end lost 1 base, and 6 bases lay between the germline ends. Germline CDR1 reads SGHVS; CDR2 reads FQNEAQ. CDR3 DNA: TGTGCCAGCAGCCAACAATCTGGAAACACCATATATTTT. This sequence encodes CASSQQSGNTIYF.

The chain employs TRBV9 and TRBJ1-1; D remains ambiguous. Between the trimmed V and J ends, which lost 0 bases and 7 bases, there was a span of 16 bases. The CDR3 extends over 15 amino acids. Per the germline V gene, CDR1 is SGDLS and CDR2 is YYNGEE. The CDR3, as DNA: TGTGCCAGCAGCGTAGTTAAGGGAGGCGTTGGTGAAGCTTTCTTT. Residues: CASSVVKGGVGEAFF.

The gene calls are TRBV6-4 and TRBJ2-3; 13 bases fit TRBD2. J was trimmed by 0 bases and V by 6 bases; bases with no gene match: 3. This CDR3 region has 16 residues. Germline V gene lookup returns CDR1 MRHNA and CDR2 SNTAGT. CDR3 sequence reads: CASSETSGGSTDTQYF. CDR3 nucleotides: TGTGCCAGCAGCGAGACTAGCGGGGGGAGCACAGATACGCAGTATTTT.

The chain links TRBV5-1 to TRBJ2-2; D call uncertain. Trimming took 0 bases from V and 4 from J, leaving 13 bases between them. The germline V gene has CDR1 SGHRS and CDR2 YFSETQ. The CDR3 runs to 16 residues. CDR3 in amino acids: CASSLAPGIGTGELFF. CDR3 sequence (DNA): TGCGCCAGCAGCTTGGCCCCGGGTATCGGCACCGGGGAGCTGTTTTTT.

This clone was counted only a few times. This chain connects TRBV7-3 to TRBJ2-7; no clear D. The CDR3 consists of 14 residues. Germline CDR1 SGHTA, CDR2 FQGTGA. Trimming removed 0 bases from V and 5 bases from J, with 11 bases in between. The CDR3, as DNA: TGTGCCAGCAGCTTAACTCCAAGTTTTGACGAGCAGTACTTC. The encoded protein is CASSLTPSFDEQYF. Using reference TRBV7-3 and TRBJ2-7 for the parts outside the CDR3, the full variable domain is GAGVSQTPSNKVTEKGKYVELRCDPISGHTALYWYRQSLGQGPEFLIYFQGTGAADDSGLPNDRFFAVRPEGSVSTLKIQRTERGDSAVYLCASSLTPSFDEQYFGPGTRLTVT.

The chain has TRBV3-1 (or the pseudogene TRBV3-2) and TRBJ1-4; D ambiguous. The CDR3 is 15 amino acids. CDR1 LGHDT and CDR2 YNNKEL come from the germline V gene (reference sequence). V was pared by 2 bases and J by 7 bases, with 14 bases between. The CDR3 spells CASSQRLGFGEKLFF. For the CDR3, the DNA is TGTGCCAGCAGCCAAAGGTTGGGGTTCGGTGAAAAACTGTTTTTT.

CDR3: CASSQELGFYQPQHF. The CDR3 DNA sequence: TGCGCCAGCAGCCAAGAGTTAGGGTTTTATCAGCCCCAGCATTTT. The chain carries TRBV4-1 and TRBJ1-5; D not certain. The CDR3 sequence is 15 residues long. The V end lost 0 bases, the J end lost 5 bases, and 11 bases lay between the germline ends. From germline, CDR1 is MGHRA and CDR2 YSYEKL.

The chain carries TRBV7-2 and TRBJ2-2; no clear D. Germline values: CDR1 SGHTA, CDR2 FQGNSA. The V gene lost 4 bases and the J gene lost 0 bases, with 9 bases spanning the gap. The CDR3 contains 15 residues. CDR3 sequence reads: CASSSWVSNTGELFF. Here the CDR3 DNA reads TGTGCCAGCAGCTCCTGGGTCTCGAACACCGGGGAGCTGTTTTTT.